This TCR beta chain is from a study of cytomegalovirus exposure and HLA in healthy donors. Primers: 60 Vbeta forward and 13 Jbeta reverse. Using immunoSEQ multiplex PCR, the repertoire was profiled, and TCRdb retains in-frame clones only, with some absent. This table has about 38,000 clones, around three fifths appearing once. The clonotype originates from a man aged 50-60 years in good health and CMV-seropositive. Input material: PBMCs.

The CDR3 DNA follows: TGTGCCAGCAGCGGAGAAGGACAGGGGAGGTACGAGCAGTACTTC. Its protein product is CASSGEGQGRYEQYF. This chain joins TRBV7-9 and TRBJ2-7; TRBD1 agrees at 9 bases. In germline, CDR1 is SEHNR, CDR2 FQNEAQ (reference sequence). The junction had 9 bases not matched to a gene; V was cut back by 5 bases and J by 4 bases. The CDR3 spans 15 residues.